The 6 T cell receptor beta chains below were found in one sample sequenced in a study of shared clonotypes between healthy human individuals. It was CD45RO-negative cells, positively selected for CCR7, that made up naive CD8 cells, with terminally differentiated effector memory CD45RA+ cells excluded. Profiled with immunoSEQ multiplex PCR; TCRdb holds only in-frame clones, not every one. Of millions of clones in the sample, approximately 95% were seen once. The specimen was naive CD8+ T cells sorted from blood. The receptors come from a man between 18 and 35 years old in good health.

The gene calls are TRBV19 and TRBJ2-2; D may be TRBD1 (5 bases). This CDR3 contains 12 residues. V lost 7 bases and J lost 4, with 7 bases in between. The germline V gene has CDR1 LNHDA and CDR2 SQIVND (reference sequence). The CDR3 DNA reads TGTGCCAGTACAGGGTTCACCGGGGAGCTGTTTTTT. This sequence encodes CASTGFTGELFF.

On this clone itself: This sample also contains other DNA sequences that code for the same CDR3. The chain recombines TRBV6-1 with TRBJ1-2; 7 nucleotides match TRBD1. CDR1 is MNHNS, CDR2 SASEGT, per germline. This CDR3 has 14 residues. The V segment lost 3 bases and the J segment 0 bases; nucleotides outside the gene matches: 1. The CDR3 here is CASSETGSNYGYTF. Written as DNA, the CDR3 is TGTGCCAGCAGTGAGACAGGGTCTAACTATGGCTACACCTTC.

Notes on this clone: The identical CDR3 is also encoded by other nucleotide sequences in the sample. The genes are TRBV6-5 and TRBJ2-7; a possible D gene is TRBD1 (5 bases). This CDR3 region has 13 residues. V was shortened by 2 bases and J by 5 bases, with 10 bases between the two germline ends. Germline V gene data show CDR1 as MNHEY and CDR2 as SVGAGI. DNA for the CDR3: TGTGCCAGCAGTTACGGGGCAGGGCACGAGCAGTACTTC. It is translated as CASSYGAGHEQYF.

DNA for the CDR3: TGTGCCAGCAGCGTCGGGACAGGGGGCCTGAATGAGCAGTTCTTC. This encodes CASSVGTGGLNEQFF. The chain couples TRBV7-9 to TRBJ2-1; 12 nucleotides line up with TRBD1. Germline assignment: CDR1 SEHNR and CDR2 FQNEAQ (reference sequence). With V trimmed by 5 bases and J by 7 bases, 6 bases remained unmatched. This CDR3 has 15 residues.

The chain recombines TRBV19 with TRBJ1-2; weak D call: TRBD1 (6 bases). This CDR3 comprises 12 residues. The V end was cut by 5 bases, the J end by 6 bases, with 10 bases between. Germline V gene sequence: CDR1 LNHDA, CDR2 SQIVND (reference sequence). The CDR3 DNA is TGTGCCAGTAGTCTGGGGGGCGATGGCTACACCTTC. Its translation is CASSLGGDGYTF.

The genes are TRBV28 and TRBJ2-7, with D unclear. The V gene's germline CDR1 is MDHEN and CDR2 SYDVKM. V lost 7 bases and J lost 0, with 10 bases in between. The CDR3 has 13 residues. The CDR3 reads CASTASNSYEQYF. The CDR3 bases are TGTGCCAGCACCGCTTCCAACTCCTACGAGCAGTACTTC. The full variable domain, rest sourced from reference TRBV28 and TRBJ2-7, is DVKVTQSSRYLVKRTGEKVFLECVQDMDHENMFWYRQDPGLGLRLIYFSYDVKMKEKGDIPEGYSVSREKKERFSLILESASTNQTSMYLCASTASNSYEQYFGPGTRLTVT.